The T cell receptor beta chain described here comes from a study of Ad26.COV2.S vaccination and SARS-CoV-2 variants. Sequencing used immunoSEQ multiplex PCR; TCRdb keeps in-frame clones, though not all of them. The data hold around 370,000 clones, with about 91% observed a single time. This clone has just one count. Its target is not known. Germline V CDR1 and CDR2: SEHNR, FQNEAQ (reference sequence). The CDR3 totals 12 residues. V dropped 6 bases and J dropped 8; count of bases not matched to a gene: 6. Study-wide results and limits: Comparable non-spike TCR breadth was observed in vaccine and placebo recipients. Breadth and depth estimates from TCRs may understate total T cell responses. Ad26.COV2.S recipients had broader spike-specific TCRs (P = 0.0014). Marked by substantial breadth, spike-specific CD8+ and CD4+ T cell responses were reportedly seen after vaccination.

Sequencing was performed on peripheral blood, taken after recovery from COVID-19. This chain links TRBV7-9 with TRBJ1-1; 7 bases are shared with TRBD1. The source is a human donor who had recovered from COVID-19. CDR3 bases: TGTGCCAGCAGATGGACGGACAGGGAAGCTTTCTTT. This codes for CASRWTDREAFF.